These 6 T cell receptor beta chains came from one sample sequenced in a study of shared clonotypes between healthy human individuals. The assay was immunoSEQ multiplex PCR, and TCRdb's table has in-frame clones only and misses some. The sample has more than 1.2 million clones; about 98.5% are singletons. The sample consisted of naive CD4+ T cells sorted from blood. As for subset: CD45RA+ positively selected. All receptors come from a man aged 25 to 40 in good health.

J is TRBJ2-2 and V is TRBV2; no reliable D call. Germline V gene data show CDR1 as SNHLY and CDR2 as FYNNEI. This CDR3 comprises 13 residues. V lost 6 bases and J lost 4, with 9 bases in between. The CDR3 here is CASRTEITGELFF. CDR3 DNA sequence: TGTGCCAGCAGGACGGAAATCACCGGGGAGCTGTTTTTT.

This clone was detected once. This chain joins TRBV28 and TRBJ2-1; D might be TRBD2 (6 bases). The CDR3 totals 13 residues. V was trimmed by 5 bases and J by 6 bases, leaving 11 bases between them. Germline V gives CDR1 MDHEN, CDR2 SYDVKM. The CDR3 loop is CASSLPAGNEQFF. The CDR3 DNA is TGTGCCAGCAGTCTGCCAGCGGGCAATGAGCAGTTCTTC.

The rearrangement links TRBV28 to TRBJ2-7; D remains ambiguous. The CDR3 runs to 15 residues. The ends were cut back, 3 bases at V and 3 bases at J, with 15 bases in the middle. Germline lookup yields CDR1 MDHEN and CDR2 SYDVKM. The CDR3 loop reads CASSFGAMSSYEQYF. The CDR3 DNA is TGTGCCAGCAGTTTCGGCGCAATGTCTAGCTACGAGCAGTACTTC. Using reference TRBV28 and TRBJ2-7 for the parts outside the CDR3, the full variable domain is DVKVTQSSRYLVKRTGEKVFLECVQDMDHENMFWYRQDPGLGLRLIYFSYDVKMKEKGDIPEGYSVSREKKERFSLILESASTNQTSMYLCASSFGAMSSYEQYFGPGTRLTVT.

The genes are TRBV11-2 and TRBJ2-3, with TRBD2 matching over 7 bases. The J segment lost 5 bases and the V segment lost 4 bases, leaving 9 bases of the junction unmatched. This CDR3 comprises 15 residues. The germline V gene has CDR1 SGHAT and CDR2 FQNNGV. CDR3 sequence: CASSSVTGGVDTQYF. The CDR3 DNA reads TGTGCCAGCAGCTCCGTTACGGGAGGCGTAGATACGCAGTATTTT.

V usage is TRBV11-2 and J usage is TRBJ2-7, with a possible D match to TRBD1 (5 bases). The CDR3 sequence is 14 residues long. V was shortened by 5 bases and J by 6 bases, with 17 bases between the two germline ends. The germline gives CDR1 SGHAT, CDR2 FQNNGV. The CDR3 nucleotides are TGTGCCAGCAGCCCAGTCCCCCCAGGGTTCGAGCAGTACTTC. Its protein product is CASSPVPPGFEQYF.

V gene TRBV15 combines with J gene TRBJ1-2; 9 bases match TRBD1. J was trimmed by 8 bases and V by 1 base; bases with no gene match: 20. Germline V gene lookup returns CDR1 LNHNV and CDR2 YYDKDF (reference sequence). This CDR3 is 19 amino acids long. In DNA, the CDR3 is TGTGCCACCAGCAGAGGGAAACACACAGGGGGCGATTTCTTTAAGGGCTACACCTTC. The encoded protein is CATSRGKHTGGDFFKGYTF.